This is a list of T cell receptor beta chains from one sample in a study of OX40 agonist ivuxolimab in advanced cancers. The repertoire was sequenced with immunoSEQ multiplex PCR; TCRdb's copy has only in-frame clones and lacks some. The repertoire includes roughly 76,000 clones, 70% to 90% of them detected once, and 5.9% sits in the top ten. Sample: CD4+ or CD8+ T cells sorted from blood, taken in a trial of the OX40 agonist ivuxolimab. The receptors originated from an adult with an advanced solid tumor such as melanoma, head and neck, liver or kidney cancer. The CDR3 runs from the conserved cysteine through the conserved F or W. The D gene is left open where the match is weak. Expanded clones get a size class; other rows say once, few or many, or leave the size out.

TRBJ2-7,-,-,14,TRBV4-3,CASSHKRSHYEQYF,TGCGCCAGCAGCCATAAGAGGTCCCACTACGAGCAGTACTTC
TRBJ2-7,TRBD1,-,13,TRBV7-2,CASSGDSFYEQYF,TGTGCCAGCAGCGGGGACAGCTTCTACGAGCAGTACTTC
TRBJ2-7,-,few,15,TRBV10-3,CAISESPGSGDEQYF,TGTGCCATCAGTGAGTCCCCGGGGAGCGGCGACGAGCAGTACTTC
TRBJ2-5,-,-,13,TRBV28,CASRRPIKETQYF,TGTGCCAGCAGGCGGCCTATCAAGGAGACCCAGTACTTC
TRBJ2-3,-,-,14,TRBV5-4,CASSPRGHTDTQYF,TGTGCCAGCAGTCCTAGGGGCCACACAGATACGCAGTATTTT
TRBJ2-3,-,-,14,TRBV9,CASSLGGSTDTQYF,TGTGCCAGCTCGTTGGGGGGATCCACAGATACGCAGTATTTT
TRBJ2-1,-,-,17,TRBV7-3,CASSLRRGFGSYNEQFF,TGTGCCAGCAGCTTAAGGCGGGGCTTTGGCTCCTACAATGAGCAGTTCTTC
TRBJ1-5,-,few,14,TRBV27,CASSLGRSNQPQHF,TGTGCCAGCAGTTTAGGGCGGAGCAATCAGCCCCAGCATTTT
TRBJ2-5,-,-,12,TRBV2,CASSETFETQYF,TGTGCCAGCAGTGAGACCTTTGAGACCCAGTACTTC
TRBJ2-7,-,-,12,TRBV2,CASSSQVLEQYF,TGTGCCAGCAGCAGCCAAGTGCTCGAGCAGTACTTC
TRBJ2-2,TRBD1,once,15,TRBV25-1,CASRPTGSFHGELFF,TGTGCCAGCAGACCGACAGGGTCATTTCACGGGGAGCTGTTTTTT
TRBJ2-2,-,-,16,TRBV7-6,CASSFQGSGWSGELFF,TGTGCCAGCAGCTTCCAGGGTTCGGGTTGGTCCGGGGAGCTGTTTTTT
TRBJ2-3,-,-,18,TRBV4-1,CASSQETSPLGNTDTQYF,TGCGCCAGCAGCCAAGAGACTAGTCCATTGGGCAACACAGATACGCAGTATTTT
TRBJ2-3,-,-,17,TRBV10-3,CAISDLEGGPGTDTQYF,TGTGCCATCAGTGATTTGGAGGGGGGGCCCGGCACAGATACGCAGTATTTT
TRBJ1-1,-,once,13,TRBV11-2,CASSLPADTEAFF,TGTGCCAGCAGCTTACCTGCGGACACTGAAGCTTTCTTT
TRBJ1-5,-,-,13,TRBV10-1,CAIPRQGNQPQHF,TGCGCCATCCCCAGGCAGGGTAATCAGCCCCAGCATTTT
TRBJ2-7,-,-,14,TRBV7-9,CAGRGMGPSYEQYF,TGTGCCGGTAGAGGCATGGGGCCCTCCTACGAGCAGTACTTC
TRBJ2-7,-,few,15,TRBV30,CAWIGFRTGTYEQYF,TGTGCCTGGATCGGTTTCAGGACTGGGACCTACGAGCAGTACTTC
TRBJ2-6,-,-,16,TRBV7-3,CASSPSRGAGANVLTF,TGTGCCAGCAGCCCCTCCAGGGGAGCTGGGGCCAACGTCCTGACTTTC
TRBJ1-2,TRBD1,-,16,TRBV19,CASHSLGDRSIYGYTF,TGTGCCAGTCATTCTTTGGGGGACAGGAGCATCTATGGCTACACCTTC
TRBJ1-6,-,-,15,TRBV6-6,CASTVDRDPNSPLHF,TGTGCCAGCACAGTAGACCGGGACCCAAATTCACCCCTCCACTTT
TRBJ2-1,TRBD2,few,17,TRBV27,CASSPRTSGSLYNEQFF,TGTGCCAGCAGTCCCCGGACTAGCGGGTCGTTATACAATGAGCAGTTCTTC
TRBJ2-7,-,-,14,TRBV4-3,CASSAGIAGYEQYF,TGCGCCAGCAGCGCCGGGATAGCAGGGTACGAGCAGTACTTC
TRBJ2-1,TRBD2,-,17,TRBV11-2,CASSLLPGLAAYNEQFF,TGTGCCAGCAGCCTCTTACCGGGACTAGCGGCATACAATGAGCAGTTCTTC
TRBJ1-4,-,-,17,TRBV9,CASSVAPLGGSNEKLFF,TGTGCCAGCAGCGTAGCTCCCCTAGGAGGGAGTAATGAAAAACTGTTTTTT
TRBJ2-7,TRBD2,-,15,TRBV19,CASSMGTSGSYEQYF,TGTGCCAGTAGTATGGGGACTAGCGGATCTTACGAGCAGTACTTC
TRBJ2-3,-,-,13,TRBV4-3,CASSHTTTDTQYF,TGCGCCAGCAGCCATACCACCACAGATACGCAGTATTTT
TRBJ1-5,-,-,15,TRBV9,CASSVGGREGQPQHF,TGTGCCAGCAGCGTAGGCGGGAGGGAGGGTCAGCCCCAGCATTTT
TRBJ1-2,TRBD1,-,16,TRBV19,CASSPGTGYLNYGYTF,TGTGCCAGTAGTCCAGGGACAGGGTATCTAAACTATGGCTACACCTTC
TRBJ2-3,-,-,16,TRBV13,CASSFRLSSSTDTQYF,TGTGCCAGCAGCTTTAGACTTTCGTCTAGCACAGATACGCAGTATTTT
TRBJ1-5,TRBD1,-,14,TRBV30,CAWSLDRGDQPQHF,TGTGCCTGGAGTCTGGACAGGGGAGATCAGCCCCAGCATTTT
TRBJ1-3,-,-,14,TRBV19,CASSSSSSGNTIYF,TGTGCCAGTAGTTCGTCCAGCTCTGGAAACACCATATATTTT
TRBJ2-3,-,-,14,TRBV7-2,CASSLDVRTDTQYF,TGTGCCAGCAGCTTAGATGTCCGCACAGATACGCAGTATTTT
TRBJ1-1,-,-,16,TRBV27,CASSLHPGGQNTEAFF,TGTGCCAGCAGCTTGCATCCTGGGGGACAGAACACTGAAGCTTTCTTT
TRBJ1-4,-,-,14,TRBV18,CASSPWENNEKLFF,TGTGCCAGCTCACCATGGGAGAATAATGAAAAACTGTTTTTT
TRBJ2-1,TRBD1,-,15,TRBV7-3,CASSSTGGEYNEQFF,TGTGCCAGCAGCTCCACAGGGGGCGAATACAATGAGCAGTTCTTC
TRBJ1-1,TRBD1,-,15,TRBV5-1,CASSLTGTVNTEAFF,TGCGCCAGCAGCTTAACCGGGACAGTGAACACTGAAGCTTTCTTT
TRBJ2-3,TRBD2,-,14,TRBV13,CASGQRGATDTQYF,TGTGCCAGCGGGCAGCGGGGGGCCACAGATACGCAGTATTTT
TRBJ2-1,-,-,18,TRBV2,CASSEVSGSTSSYNEQFF,TGTGCCAGCAGTGAAGTCTCTGGCTCCACGAGCTCCTACAATGAGCAGTTCTTC
TRBJ2-3,-,-,16,TRBV5-1,CASSLVVTTYTDTQYF,TGCGCCAGCAGCTTGGTGGTGACTACGTACACAGATACGCAGTATTTT
TRBJ2-7,-,-,9,TRBV7-8,CASSHEQYF,TGTGCCAGCAGCCACGAGCAGTACTTC
TRBJ2-7,-,-,11,TRBV6-5,CASSYSGEQYF,TGTGCCAGCAGTTACTCGGGCGAGCAGTACTTC
TRBJ2-1,TRBD1,-,14,TRBV28,CASTPWDSYNEQFF,TGTGCCAGCACCCCCTGGGACAGCTACAATGAGCAGTTCTTC
TRBJ2-1,-,-,15,TRBV7-3,CASTQSGGSYNEQFF,TGTGCCAGCACCCAGTCGGGTGGTTCCTACAATGAGCAGTTCTTC
TRBJ2-5,TRBD2,-,17,TRBV15,CATSRANWGRGGETQYF,TGTGCCACCAGCAGAGCCAACTGGGGAAGGGGAGGGGAGACCCAGTACTTC
TRBJ2-1,-,once,13,TRBV15,CATSRGAYNEQFF,TGTGCCACCAGCCGGGGGGCGTACAATGAGCAGTTCTTC
TRBJ1-5,TRBD1,-,18,TRBV7-6,CASRLWPPRGYSNQPQHF,TGTGCCAGCAGGCTGTGGCCCCCCAGGGGGTATAGCAATCAGCCCCAGCATTTT
TRBJ1-2,-,-,15,TRBV6-6,CASSYSTRGSYGYTF,TGTGCCAGCAGTTACTCCACCCGGGGTAGCTATGGCTACACCTTC
TRBJ2-1,TRBD1,-,15,TRBV27,CASRIDRGTYNEQFF,TGTGCCAGCAGAATAGACAGGGGGACATACAATGAGCAGTTCTTC
TRBJ2-7,TRBD1,-,14,TRBV28,CASSRTGGGRGQYF,TGTGCCAGCAGTCGGACAGGGGGAGGTAGGGGACAGTACTTC